The rows below give T cell receptor beta chains drawn from one sample of a study of primary melanoma T cells and metastatic recurrence. The protocol was immunoSEQ multiplex PCR, while the TCRdb copy is restricted to in-frame clones and leaves out a portion. The sample consists of roughly 300 clones, roughly 74% of them appearing once. The sample was melanoma tumor tissue. The receptor source for this set is a human donor with melanoma. CDR3s include the opening cysteine and the closing phenylalanine or tryptophan. The order of the fields is clone size, D gene, J gene, V gene, CDR3 DNA, CDR3 protein. A D gene is named only where the DNA matches it firmly. A row's size may be missing; if present it is once, few, many or a size class.

size: NA
D: NA
J: TRBJ1-4
V: TRBV7-7
DNA: TGTGCCAGCAGCTTCTGGCCCCCGGGTGAAAAACTGTTTTTT
CDR3: CASSFWPPGEKLFF

size: NA
D: TRBD1
J: TRBJ1-1
V: TRBV18
DNA: TGTGCCAGCTCACCAGACAGGGGTCGAACTGAAGCTTTCTTT
CDR3: CASSPDRGRTEAFF

size: NA
D: TRBD1
J: TRBJ1-4
V: TRBV6-8
DNA: TGTGCCAGCAGGGACAGGGAGGGAACCTTAAATGAAAAACTGTTTTTT
CDR3: CASRDREGTLNEKLFF

size: NA
D: TRBD1
J: TRBJ1-2
V: TRBV19
DNA: TGTGCCAGTATCGCGGGACAGGGATTCGCTGGCTACACCTTC
CDR3: CASIAGQGFAGYTF

size: NA
D: NA
J: TRBJ1-1
V: TRBV28
DNA: TGTGCCAGCAGTTTAGGCGGTCGGGGCACTGAAGCTTTCTTT
CDR3: CASSLGGRGTEAFF

size: NA
D: TRBD2
J: TRBJ2-1
V: TRBV7-4
DNA: TGTGCCAGCAGCCCTATCGGGACTAGCGGGAGAAAGTTCTTC
CDR3: CASSPIGTSGRKFF

size: NA
D: TRBD1
J: TRBJ2-6
V: TRBV11-3
DNA: TGTGCCAGCCTTCGCTGGGCGGGACAGGGGGCAGGTGGGGCCAACGTCCTGACTTTC
CDR3: CASLRWAGQGAGGANVLTF

size: few
D: NA
J: TRBJ2-3
V: TRBV11-3
DNA: TGTGCCAGCAGCTTGTTTCGGAGCACAGATACGCAGTATTTT
CDR3: CASSLFRSTDTQYF

size: NA
D: TRBD2
J: TRBJ2-1
V: TRBV18
DNA: TGTGCCAGCTCACCACCTGGGACTAGCGGCAACAATGAGCAGTTCTTC
CDR3: CASSPPGTSGNNEQFF

size: NA
D: TRBD2
J: TRBJ2-2
V: TRBV6-8
DNA: TGTGCCAGCAGTTACCGAACTAGCGGGAGGGCCAAGGGGACCGGGGAGCTGTTTTTT
CDR3: CASSYRTSGRAKGTGELFF

size: NA
D: NA
J: TRBJ1-3
V: TRBV5-1
DNA: TGCGCCAGCAGTTTTCAGGGACCTGGAAACACCATATATTTT
CDR3: CASSFQGPGNTIYF

size: NA
D: NA
J: TRBJ2-5
V: TRBV6-8
DNA: TGTGCCAGCAGTTACTTCGGTCAAGAGACCCAGTACTTC
CDR3: CASSYFGQETQYF

size: NA
D: NA
J: TRBJ2-3
V: TRBV5-1
DNA: TGCGCCAGCACCGATAGGGTTACTAGCACAGATACGCAGTATTTT
CDR3: CASTDRVTSTDTQYF

size: once
D: NA
J: TRBJ2-1
V: TRBV19
DNA: TGTGCCAGTAGTCCTGGGCTCGGGGAGCAGTTCTTC
CDR3: CASSPGLGEQFF

size: NA
D: TRBD2
J: TRBJ2-5
V: TRBV19
DNA: TGTGCCAGTGCTAGCGGGAGGACGGGGACCCAGTACTTC
CDR3: CASASGRTGTQYF

size: NA
D: NA
J: TRBJ2-1
V: TRBV30
DNA: NA
CDR3: CAWVGPGNEQFF

size: NA
D: NA
J: TRBJ1-2
V: TRBV6-4
DNA: TGTGCCAGCAGCCTAAGGGGGTACTATGGCTACACCTTC
CDR3: CASSLRGYYGYTF

size: NA
D: NA
J: TRBJ1-5
V: TRBV6-8
DNA: TGTGCCATCGGGGACAAATCCGTCGACAATCAGCCCCAGCATTTT
CDR3: CAIGDKSVDNQPQHF

size: NA
D: TRBD2
J: TRBJ2-1
V: TRBV11-3
DNA: TGTGCCAGCAGCTTACAGCCTAGCGGGAGGTTGAATGAGCAGTTCTTC
CDR3: CASSLQPSGRLNEQFF

size: NA
D: TRBD1
J: TRBJ1-4
V: TRBV15
DNA: TGTGCCACCAGCTACAGGGGGCTAGGTGAAAAACTGTTTTTT
CDR3: CATSYRGLGEKLFF

size: NA
D: NA
J: TRBJ2-5
V: TRBV11-3
DNA: TGTGCCAGCAGCTTAGTAGTTCGGGGGCGAAGGGAGACCCAGTACTTC
CDR3: CASSLVVRGRRETQYF

size: once
D: TRBD2
J: TRBJ2-1
V: TRBV11-3
DNA: TGTGCCAGCAGCTTCCGTACTAGCGGGAGGAATGAGCAGTTCTTC
CDR3: CASSFRTSGRNEQFF

size: NA
D: TRBD2
J: TRBJ2-2
V: TRBV11-3
DNA: TGTGCCAGCAGCTTGGGAGCGGGATGGGACACCGGGGAGCTGTTTTTT
CDR3: CASSLGAGWDTGELFF

size: NA
D: NA
J: TRBJ2-1
V: TRBV6-8
DNA: TGTGCCAGTACAACTAGCCCGAGTTACAATGAGCAGTTCTTC
CDR3: CASTTSPSYNEQFF

size: once
D: TRBD2
J: TRBJ2-5
V: TRBV6-8
DNA: TGTGCCAGCAGATTAGCGGGGGGCCAAGAGACCCAGTACTTC
CDR3: CASRLAGGQETQYF

size: NA
D: TRBD2
J: TRBJ2-1
V: TRBV11-3
DNA: TGTGCCAGCAGCGACAGGACTAGCGGGGTTGGAAATGAGCAGTTCTTC
CDR3: CASSDRTSGVGNEQFF

size: NA
D: TRBD2
J: TRBJ2-1
V: TRBV7-4
DNA: TGTGCCAGCAGGGGACTAGCGGTCACAAATGAGCAGTTCTTC
CDR3: CASRGLAVTNEQFF

size: NA
D: NA
J: TRBJ1-1
V: TRBV6-8
DNA: TGTGCCATCTGGGGGACGGGCACTGAAGCTTTCTTT
CDR3: CAIWGTGTEAFF

size: NA
D: NA
J: TRBJ1-5
V: TRBV6-8
DNA: TGTGCCAGCAGAACCATCCAGGGACTCAATCAGCCCCAGCATTTT
CDR3: CASRTIQGLNQPQHF

size: NA
D: TRBD1
J: TRBJ2-2
V: TRBV11-3
DNA: TGTGCCAGCAGCCTGGACAGGGGGTTCACCGGGGAGCTGTTTTTT
CDR3: CASSLDRGFTGELFF

size: few
D: NA
J: TRBJ1-5
V: TRBV11-3
DNA: TGTGCCAGCAGCTTTGGTCATAGCAATCAGCCCCAGCATTTT
CDR3: CASSFGHSNQPQHF

size: NA
D: NA
J: TRBJ2-4
V: TRBV6-8
DNA: TGTGCCAGTATAGGATGGCAGGGACAAAACATTCAGTACTTC
CDR3: CASIGWQGQNIQYF

size: NA
D: TRBD2
J: TRBJ2-3
V: TRBV30
DNA: TGTGCCTGGTCGATAGCGGGAAAGGGAGATACGCAGTATTTT
CDR3: CAWSIAGKGDTQYF

size: NA
D: NA
J: TRBJ1-1
V: TRBV29-1
DNA: TGCAGCGTTACCACATTTAACACTGAAGCTTTCTTT
CDR3: CSVTTFNTEAFF

size: NA
D: NA
J: TRBJ2-5
V: TRBV7-1
DNA: TGTGCCAGCAGCATAGGGTACCAAGAGACCCAGTACTTC
CDR3: CASSIGYQETQYF

size: NA
D: NA
J: TRBJ1-5
V: TRBV6-8
DNA: TGTGCCAGCAGTTACTCAGCGGGGGGAAACAATCAGCCCCAGCATTTT
CDR3: CASSYSAGGNNQPQHF

size: NA
D: TRBD1
J: TRBJ2-3
V: TRBV6-8
DNA: TGTGCCAGCAGGGGACAGGTCACAGATACGCAGTATTTT
CDR3: CASRGQVTDTQYF

size: NA
D: NA
J: TRBJ1-5
V: TRBV11-3
DNA: TGTGCCAGCAGCTTGGGGTACACAAATCAGCCCCAGCATTTT
CDR3: CASSLGYTNQPQHF

size: NA
D: NA
J: TRBJ1-2
V: TRBV6-8
DNA: TGTGCCAGCCTTAAGGACAGAGATTATGGCTACACCTTC
CDR3: CASLKDRDYGYTF

size: hyperexpanded
D: NA
J: TRBJ1-2
V: TRBV30
DNA: TGTGCCTGGACCCAGACAGTCTCAAACTATGGCTACACCTTC
CDR3: CAWTQTVSNYGYTF

size: few
D: NA
J: TRBJ1-4
V: TRBV6-8
DNA: TGTGCCAGCTTAGGACAGAATAATGAAAAACTGTTTTTT
CDR3: CASLGQNNEKLFF